Reported below is one T cell receptor (beta chain). What it binds is unknown. CDR3 size: 13 residues. The V end lost 4 bases, the J end lost 1 base, and 7 bases lay between the germline ends. Germline values: CDR1 MNHNS, CDR2 SASEGT. This specimen belongs to a study of cytomegalovirus exposure and HLA in healthy donors. Study at large: The approximately 110 validation repertoires used the same platform as the 666 first-cohort repertoires, a later analysis reported. Study results and limitations: It was confirmed in vitro that a few of the CMV-associated chains were specific for CMV antigens. Using the classifier, cytomegalovirus status was reportedly diagnosed with high specificity and sensitivity.

TCRdb keeps only in-frame clones here, not all; method: immunoSEQ multiplex PCR. The data hold about 74,000 clones, with 90% to 95% observed a single time. From the roughly 110-subject validation cohort, which was separate from the approximately 670-subject first cohort, the donors were drawn. The specimen was PBMCs. The sequence came from a woman younger than 35 in good health and CMV-seropositive. V gene TRBV6-1 combines with J gene TRBJ1-1; no firm D call. In DNA, the CDR3 is TGTGCCAGCAGTGTCACAGAGAACACTGAAGCTTTCTTT. Its protein is CASSVTENTEAFF.